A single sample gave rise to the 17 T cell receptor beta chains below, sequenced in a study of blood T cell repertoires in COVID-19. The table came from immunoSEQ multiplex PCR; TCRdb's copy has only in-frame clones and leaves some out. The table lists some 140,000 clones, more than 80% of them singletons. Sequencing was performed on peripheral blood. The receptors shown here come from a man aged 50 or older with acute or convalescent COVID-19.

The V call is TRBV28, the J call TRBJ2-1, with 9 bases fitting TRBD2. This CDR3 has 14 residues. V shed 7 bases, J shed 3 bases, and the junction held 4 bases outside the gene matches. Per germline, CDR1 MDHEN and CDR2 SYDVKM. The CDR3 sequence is CASILTSGYNEQFF. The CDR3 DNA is TGTGCCAGCATTTTGACTAGCGGCTACAATGAGCAGTTCTTC.

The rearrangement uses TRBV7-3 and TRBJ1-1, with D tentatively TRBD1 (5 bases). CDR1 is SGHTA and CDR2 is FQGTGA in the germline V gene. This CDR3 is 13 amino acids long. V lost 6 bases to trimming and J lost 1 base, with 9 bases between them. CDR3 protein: CASRQQENTEAFF. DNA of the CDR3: TGTGCCAGCAGACAACAGGAGAACACTGAAGCTTTCTTT. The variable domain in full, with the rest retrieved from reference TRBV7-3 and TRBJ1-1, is GAGVSQTPSNKVTEKGKYVELRCDPISGHTALYWYRQSLGQGPEFLIYFQGTGAADDSGLPNDRFFAVRPEGSVSTLKIQRTERGDSAVYLCASRQQENTEAFFGQGTRLTVV.

CDR3 in DNA: TGTGCCAGCAGTTATAGGCAGGTAGGGACACCCGGGTACAATGAGCAGTTCTTC. This gives the protein CASSYRQVGTPGYNEQFF. V and J are TRBV6-2 or TRBV6-3 and TRBJ2-1; D is possibly TRBD1 (6 bases). The ends were cut back, 3 bases at V and 4 bases at J, with 22 bases in the middle. The CDR3 has 18 residues. The germline gives CDR1 MNHEY, CDR2 SVGEGT.

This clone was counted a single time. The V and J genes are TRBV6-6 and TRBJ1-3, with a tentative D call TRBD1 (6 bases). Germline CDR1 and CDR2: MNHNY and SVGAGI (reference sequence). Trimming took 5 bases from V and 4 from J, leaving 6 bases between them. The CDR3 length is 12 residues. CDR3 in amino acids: CASSQGGNTIYF. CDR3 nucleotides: TGTGCCAGCAGTCAGGGGGGAAACACCATATATTTT.

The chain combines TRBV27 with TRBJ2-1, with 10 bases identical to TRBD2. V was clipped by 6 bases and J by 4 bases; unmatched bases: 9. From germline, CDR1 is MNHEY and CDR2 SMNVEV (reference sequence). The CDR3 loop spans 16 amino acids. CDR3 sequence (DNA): TGTGCCAGCAGCAGCCCCGGGACTAGCGCGTACAATGAGCAGTTCTTC. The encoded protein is CASSSPGTSAYNEQFF.

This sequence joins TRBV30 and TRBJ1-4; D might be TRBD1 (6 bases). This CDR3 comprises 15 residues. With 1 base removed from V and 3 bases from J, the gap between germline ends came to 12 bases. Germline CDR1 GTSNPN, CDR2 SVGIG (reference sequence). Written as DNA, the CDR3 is TGTGCCTGGAGTGGGGTACAGGGAGCTAATGAAAAACTGTTTTTT. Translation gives CAWSGVQGANEKLFF. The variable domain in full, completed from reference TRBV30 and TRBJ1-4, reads SQTIHQWPATLVQPVGSPLSLECTVEGTSNPNLYWYRQAAGRGLQLLFYSVGIGQISSEVPQNLSASRPQDRQFILSSKKLLLSDSGFYLCAWSGVQGANEKLFFGSGTQLSVL.

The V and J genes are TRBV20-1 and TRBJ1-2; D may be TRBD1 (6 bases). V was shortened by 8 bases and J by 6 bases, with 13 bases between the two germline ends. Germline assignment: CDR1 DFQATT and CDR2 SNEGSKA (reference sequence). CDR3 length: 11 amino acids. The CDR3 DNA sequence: TGCAGTAAACAGGGAGAGGATGGCTACACCTTC. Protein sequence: CSKQGEDGYTF.

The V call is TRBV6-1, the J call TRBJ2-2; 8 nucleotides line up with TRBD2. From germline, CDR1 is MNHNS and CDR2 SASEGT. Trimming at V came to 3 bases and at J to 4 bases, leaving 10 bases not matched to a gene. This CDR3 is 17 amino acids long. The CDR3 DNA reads TGTGCCAGCAGTGATACAGCGGGAGTCCCGGGCACCGGGGAGCTGTTTTTT. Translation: CASSDTAGVPGTGELFF.

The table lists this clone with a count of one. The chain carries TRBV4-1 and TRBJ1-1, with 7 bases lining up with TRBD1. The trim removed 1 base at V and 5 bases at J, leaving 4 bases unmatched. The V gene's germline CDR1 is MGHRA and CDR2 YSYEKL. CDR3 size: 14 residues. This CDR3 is CASSQVPGGTEAFF. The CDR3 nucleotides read TGCGCCAGCAGCCAAGTCCCAGGGGGGACTGAAGCTTTCTTT.

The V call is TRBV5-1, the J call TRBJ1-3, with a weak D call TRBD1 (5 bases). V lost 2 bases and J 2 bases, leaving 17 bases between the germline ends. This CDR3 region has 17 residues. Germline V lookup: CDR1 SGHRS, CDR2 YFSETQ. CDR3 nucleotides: TGCGCCAGCAGCTTCTGGGCCCAGGGCTTCCCTGGAAACACCATATATTTT. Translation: CASSFWAQGFPGNTIYF.

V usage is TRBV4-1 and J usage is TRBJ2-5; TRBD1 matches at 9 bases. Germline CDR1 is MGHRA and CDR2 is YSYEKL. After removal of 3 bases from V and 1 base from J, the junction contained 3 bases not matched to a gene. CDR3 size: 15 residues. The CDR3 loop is CASSQSDRGQETQYF. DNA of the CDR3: TGCGCCAGCAGCCAGTCGGACAGGGGCCAAGAGACCCAGTACTTC.

In DNA form, the CDR3 reads TGTGCCAGCTCACCCAGGTCAGGGAACACCGGGGAGCTGTTTTTT. This encodes CASSPRSGNTGELFF. This chain connects TRBV18 to TRBJ2-2; D is ambiguous. This CDR3 contains 15 residues. Germline V gene data show CDR1 as KGHSH and CDR2 as LQKENI. Trimming stripped 3 bases from V and 1 base from J, with 9 bases between.

The CDR3: CAWSALSEGTQYF. CDR3 nucleotides: TGTGCCTGGAGTGCCCTTTCGGAGGGGACCCAGTACTTC. V usage is TRBV30 and J usage is TRBJ2-5; D is perhaps TRBD2 (6 bases). The CDR3 loop spans 13 amino acids. Trimming removed 1 base from V and 7 bases from J, with 13 bases in between. Germline V gene data show CDR1 as GTSNPN and CDR2 as SVGIG (reference sequence).

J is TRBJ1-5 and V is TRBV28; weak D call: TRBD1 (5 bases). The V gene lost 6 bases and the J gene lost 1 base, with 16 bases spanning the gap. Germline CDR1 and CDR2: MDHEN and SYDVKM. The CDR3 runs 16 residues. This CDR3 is CASRARGEGSNQPQHF. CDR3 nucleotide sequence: TGTGCCAGCAGGGCCCGGGGGGAGGGGAGCAATCAGCCCCAGCATTTT.

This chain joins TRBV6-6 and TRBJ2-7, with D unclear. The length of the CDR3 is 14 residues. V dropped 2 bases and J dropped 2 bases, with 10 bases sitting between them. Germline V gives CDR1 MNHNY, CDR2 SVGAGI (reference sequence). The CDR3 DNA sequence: TGTGCCAGCAGTTACGAGGCGGCCGCCTACGAGCAGTACGTC. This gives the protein CASSYEAAAYEQYV.

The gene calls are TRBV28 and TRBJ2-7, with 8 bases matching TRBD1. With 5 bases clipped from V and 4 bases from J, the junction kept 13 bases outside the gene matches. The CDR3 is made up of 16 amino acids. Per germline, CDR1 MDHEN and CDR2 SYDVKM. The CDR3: CASSEPGQVIEYEQYF. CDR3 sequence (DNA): TGTGCCAGCAGTGAACCGGGACAGGTGATTGAGTACGAGCAGTACTTC.

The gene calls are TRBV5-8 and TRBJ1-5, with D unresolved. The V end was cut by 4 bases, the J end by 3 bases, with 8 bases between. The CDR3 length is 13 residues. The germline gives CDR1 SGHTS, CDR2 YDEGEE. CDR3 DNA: TGTGCCAGCAGCCAGGATCTCAATCAGCCCCAGCATTTT. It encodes CASSQDLNQPQHF.